Described below is a single T cell receptor (beta chain) sequence and its context. Its antigen target is currently unknown. Base-call qualities are not available, and no considerably larger clone is one nucleotide away. In the prospective study, participants were about 18 to 89 years old, resided in about two dozen geographic areas of the United States, and were enrolled through a virtual design. To assign participants to cohorts, the prospective study relied on clinical history that participants themselves reported in a screening survey and a study questionnaire. In the prospective study, whole blood, serum and a nasopharyngeal or oropharyngeal swab were collected from each participant by mobile phlebotomists. Additional blood draws and questionnaires over a roughly two-month period could optionally be provided by prospective study participants. Before DNA extraction, blood samples from the prospective study were shipped at room temperature or frozen.

TCRbeta CDR3 regions were amplified from genomic DNA by means of the immunoSEQ Assay, a bias-controlled multiplex PCR. The authors' pipeline ran thus. The number of nucleated cells in each sample was estimated from the amplification of reference gene primers within the assay. To quantify the absolute abundance of each unique TCRbeta CDR3 rearrangement, sequence reads were collapsed and filtered. For each sample, productive Simpson clonality was calculated as the square root of Simpson's diversity index over productive rearrangements. TCRdb took over this immuneACCESS table, retaining in-frame rearrangements with V and J assigned. Such tables are incomplete; in checked studies, under half of the missing clones stem from an unresolved V gene, and the remainder is unexplained. D and trimming come from the DNA, and the V and J calls and clone size come from that table. The sample profile shows a few hundred thousand clones; 80% to 90% of them were found once. Of the sample, about 3% falls within the top ten clones.

The data stem from a study of blood T cell repertoires in COVID-19 (dated by TCRdb to 2019 to 2021). The study in broad terms: Collaborator samples came from the United States, Italy and Spain and covered acute and convalescent phases of COVID-19. Deeply sampled blood TCRbeta repertoires from subjects exposed to, actively infected with, or recovered from COVID-19 were included in the dataset. The prospective study material was composed of cDNA or gDNA derived from T cells, B-cell-depleted T cells, or PBMCs. Where available, HLA class I and class II types were taken from metadata supplied by the sample provider and were not determined by assay-based typing. The samples were drawn from two sources: the first 160 participants of the ongoing ImmuneRACE study, and 1,000 to 1,500 subjects contributed by 6 global collaborators. Sample metadata almost always included a de-identified subject ID, COVID-19 status, age in years and sex. A freely available public database, intended as a resource for researchers studying the immune response to SARS-CoV-2, is where the repertoires were released. Broader findings and caveats from the paper: The quantity of clinical and demographic metadata differed by source and by participant and was supplied without curation.

Counted from cysteine to phenylalanine, this CDR3 has 17 amino acids. Kept here is only the CDR3 DNA, which spans 51 bases and is read in frame from base 1. CDR1 SGHRS and CDR2 YFSETQ are derived from the germline V gene. After removal of 1 base from V and 3 bases from J, the junction retains 6 bases not matched to a gene. Input material: PBMCs or T cells enriched from blood (not recorded which). Recombination joined TRBV5-1 with TRBJ1-4; 10 of the junction bases match TRBD1. The clonotype comes from a woman under 30 in a cohort exposed to, infected with or recovered from COVID-19 (not recorded which). The CDR3 region: CASSLRTGGLANEKLFF. The nucleotide sequence is TGCGCCAGCAGCTTGAGGACAGGGGGTCTAGCTAATGAAAAACTGTTTTTT.